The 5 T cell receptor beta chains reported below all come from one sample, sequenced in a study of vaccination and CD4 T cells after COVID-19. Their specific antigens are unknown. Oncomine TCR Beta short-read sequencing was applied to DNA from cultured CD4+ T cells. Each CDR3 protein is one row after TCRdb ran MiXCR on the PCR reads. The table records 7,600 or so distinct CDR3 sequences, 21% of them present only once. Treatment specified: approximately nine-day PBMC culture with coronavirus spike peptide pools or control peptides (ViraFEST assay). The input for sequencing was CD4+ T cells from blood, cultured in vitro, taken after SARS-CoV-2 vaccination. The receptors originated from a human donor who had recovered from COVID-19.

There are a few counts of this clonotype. The CDR3 protein is CASRRLGGRTSYEQYF. CDR3 nucleotide sequence: TGTGCCAGCCGGCGTCTCGGCGGGAGGACCTCCTACGAGCAGTACTTC. This chain links TRBV27 with TRBJ2-7, with TRBD2 identical over 8 bases. Trimming took 8 bases from V and 0 from J; bases not matched to a gene: 12. Germline CDR1 reads MNHEY; CDR2 reads SMNVEV (reference sequence). This CDR3 is built from 16 residues.

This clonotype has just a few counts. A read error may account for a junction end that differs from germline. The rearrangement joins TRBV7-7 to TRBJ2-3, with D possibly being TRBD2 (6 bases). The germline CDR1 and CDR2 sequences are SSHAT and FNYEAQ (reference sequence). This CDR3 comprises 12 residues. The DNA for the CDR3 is TGTGCTAGCAGCCCTTCCGGGGGTACGCAGTATTTT. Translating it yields CASSPSGGTQYF.

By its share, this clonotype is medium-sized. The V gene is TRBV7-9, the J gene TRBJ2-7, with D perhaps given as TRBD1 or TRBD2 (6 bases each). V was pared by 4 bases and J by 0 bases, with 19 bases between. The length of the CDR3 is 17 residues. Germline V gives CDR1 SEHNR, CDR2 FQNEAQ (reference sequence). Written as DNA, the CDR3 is TGTGCCAGCAGCTATAGAGGGGGGACAACGAGCTCCTACGAGCAGTACTTC. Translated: CASSYRGGTTSSYEQYF.

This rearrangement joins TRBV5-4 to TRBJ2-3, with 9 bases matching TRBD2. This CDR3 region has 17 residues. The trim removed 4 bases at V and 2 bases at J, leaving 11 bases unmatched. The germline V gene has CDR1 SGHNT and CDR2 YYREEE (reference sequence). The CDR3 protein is CASSPGGSGGITDTQYF. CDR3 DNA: TGTGCCAGCAGCCCCGGGGGGAGCGGGGGGATCACAGATACGCAGTATTTT.

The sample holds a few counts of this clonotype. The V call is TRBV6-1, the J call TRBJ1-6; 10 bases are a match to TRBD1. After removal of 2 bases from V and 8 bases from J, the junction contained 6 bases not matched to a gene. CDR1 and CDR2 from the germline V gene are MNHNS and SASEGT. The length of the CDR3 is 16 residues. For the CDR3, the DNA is TGTGCCAGCAGTGAAAAGAGGACAGGGGGACATTCACCCCTCCACTTT. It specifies CASSEKRTGGHSPLHF.